The rows below give T cell receptor beta chains drawn from one sample of a study of T-cell memory formation after mild COVID-19. A single record per CDR3 protein comes from TCRdb applying MiXCR to the 5' RACE reads. The sample has 200,000 to 250,000 distinct CDR3 sequences, 27% seen once. Sequencing input: PBMCs or a T cell subset sorted from them (not recorded which). These receptor sequences come from an adult woman who had mild COVID-19 (a few samples of this study predate the infection). Cell type and time point are not known. Each CDR3 is given with its conserved first and last residue. The D gene is left open where the match is weak. Not all rows give a size; the values are once, few, many and, for expanded clones, a class.

d_call | clone_size | v_call | cdr3_aa
. | . | TRBV7-6 | CASSLGGVFYEQYF
TRBD1 | few | TRBV3-1 | CASSQEGTGGVWVGKFF
. | few | TRBV9 | CASSVATKGGETQYF
. | . | TRBV6-5 | CASSPVEGLGEQFF
. | . | TRBV12-3/TRBV12-4 | CASRGGLVNTEAFF
. | few | TRBV24-1 | CATGSSYNEQFF
. | few | TRBV9 | CASSPGGRGGHEQYF
TRBD2 | . | TRBV7-3 | CASSSGTSGDTQYF
TRBD2 | few | TRBV5-5 | CASSSSGGYSYEQYF
. | . | TRBV5-1 | CASSSSASSTDTQYF
. | . | TRBV7-8 | CASSFTDLSEAFF
. | . | TRBV27 | CASSPTLGTPNRNQPQHF
. | . | TRBV7-3 | CASSLTLGVGELFF
TRBD1 | . | TRBV4-1 | CASSHPGTGGYEQYF
TRBD1 | . | TRBV4-3 | CASSQDRGSRYEQYF
. | few | TRBV7-2 | CASSLAHLDSYTDTQYF
TRBD2 | few | TRBV3-1 | CASSKLGLAGGLQFF
. | . | TRBV14 | CASSQGALSYEQYF
TRBD2 | . | TRBV20-1 | CSASLIGGSGAYEQYF
TRBD2 | . | TRBV2 | CASRDTSGGTTDTQYF
. | . | TRBV20-1 | CSASVGGRYQETQYF
. | . | TRBV5-6 | CASSFQGSSYNEQFF
. | few | TRBV20-1 | CSARSGQSPYNEQFF
. | few | TRBV5-1 | CASSLALDTGELFF
. | few | TRBV6-1 | CASSEVYSPNTGELFF
. | . | TRBV29-1 | CSVRTGTRAFLGQYF
. | . | TRBV7-7 | CASSPVTRGETQYF
. | . | TRBV7-9 | CASSSRENTEAFF
. | . | TRBV7-6 | CASSPEGFTYEQYF
TRBD1 | . | TRBV7-9 | CASRPPGTGTMNTEAFF
. | . | TRBV9 | CASSLIGRGSGYTF
. | . | TRBV20-1 | CSAYRGGTEAFF
. | . | TRBV12-3/TRBV12-4 | CASSFRGLSTDTQYF
. | . | TRBV20-1 | CSATRTTRDTEAFF
. | few | TRBV5-1 | CASGGSTDTQYF
. | . | TRBV5-1 | CASSREDSQETQYF
. | few | TRBV7-2 | CASRQGALVGYTF
. | . | TRBV20-1 | CSARATVSNQPQHF
. | . | TRBV14 | CASSHAKPGLALYGYTF
TRBD2 | . | TRBV7-6 | CASSLRRLAEETQYF
. | . | TRBV29-1 | CSADLKGLTDTQYF
. | . | TRBV27 | CASSPRQTHNEQFF
TRBD2 | . | TRBV7-6 | CASSLASGDHTGELFF
TRBD1 | . | TRBV20-1 | CSAHWTGTNTEAFF
TRBD1 | . | TRBV7-3 | CASSVQGAGTEAFF
. | . | TRBV3-1 | CASSQDPPNEQFF
. | few | TRBV7-9 | CASSLKSSYEQFF
. | . | TRBV7-2 | CASSLQFSEETQYF
. | . | TRBV5-1 | CASSFSSASYEQYF
TRBD1 | . | TRBV7-8 | CASSLGTGGLDSYEQYF
TRBD1 | . | TRBV12-3/TRBV12-4 | CASSPRQGQNIQYF
TRBD1 | few | TRBV5-1 | CASSLARPGGPLNIQYF
. | . | TRBV20-1 | CSARDLLGPGDEQYF
TRBD1 | . | TRBV12-3/TRBV12-4 | CASSSGQSLREQYF
. | . | TRBV19 | CASSGVAALRVDTQYF
. | . | TRBV12-3/TRBV12-4 | CASSFQDGTEAFF
. | . | TRBV6-5 | CASSDKPVSSYEQYF
. | . | TRBV7-6 | CASSHPRGGTENTEAFF
. | . | TRBV7-9 | CASSRSRTGTDTQYF
TRBD1 | . | TRBV24-1 | CATSDRRQGTNYGYTF